What follows are 19 T cell receptor beta chains derived from one specimen sequenced in a study of spatial heterogeneity in lung cancer (dated by TCRdb to the late 2010s). The paper's findings and limits, for the study overall: A correlation was observed between the number of expanded intratumoral alpha and beta TCRs and the tumor nonsynonymous mutation count.

Antigens of these TCRs are unknown. The library relied on 5' RACE. The sequencing machine was a NextSeq 500. Starting from the raw public reads, TCRdb applied fastp trimming at Q25, assembled clones with MiXCR and retained in-frame beta chains. Each CDR3 protein appears once, grouped with its most common genes and DNA. Present in this sample are about 100,000 distinct CDR3 sequences, about 4.6% of which were seen just once. About 20% of the sample is held by the ten biggest clonotypes. Read against the paper, the sample's time point label means: sample taken at primary tumor resection. Material: lung tumor tissue, obtained at surgery. These receptors originate from a male donor with early-stage non-small cell lung cancer.

At least ten counts were recorded for this clonotype. The chain combines TRBV5-1 with TRBJ2-7, with 10 bases that match TRBD2. The V and J ends lost 4 bases and 4 bases, in that order; junction bases with no gene match: 5. CDR3 length: 14 residues. Looked up from germline, CDR1 is SGHRS and CDR2 is YFSETQ. CDR3 sequence: CASSTDSGRYEQYF. DNA for the CDR3: TGCGCCAGCAGCACAGATAGCGGGAGGTACGAGCAGTACTTC.

This clonotype was seen at least ten times. The genes are TRBV27 and TRBJ1-6, with D maybe TRBD1 (5 bases). The germline V gene has CDR1 MNHEY and CDR2 SMNVEV (reference sequence). CDR3 size: 12 residues. The V end lost 6 bases, the J end lost 10 bases, and 10 bases lay between the germline ends. DNA for the CDR3: TGTGCCAGCAGAACTGGGGGATCACCCCTCCACTTT. As protein: CASRTGGSPLHF.

This clonotype was observed many times. V and J are TRBV6-5 and TRBJ2-1, with 8 nucleotides matching TRBD2. This CDR3 has 16 amino acids. Germline V gene lookup returns CDR1 MNHEY and CDR2 SVGAGI. With 0 bases clipped from V and 5 bases from J, the junction kept 6 bases outside the gene matches. CDR3 amino acids: CASSYSMLAGHNEQFF. CDR3 sequence (DNA): TGTGCCAGCAGTTACTCGATGCTAGCGGGCCACAATGAGCAGTTCTTC.

This clonotype appeared many times. V is TRBV29-1 and J is TRBJ1-2; a weak D match, TRBD1 (5 bases). The CDR3 is 14 residues long. Per the germline V gene, CDR1 is SQVTM and CDR2 is ANQGSEA. Trimming removed 5 bases at V and 8 bases at J, with 21 bases between. CDR3 DNA: TGCAGCGTTCAGCCCCCAGGGCCCCGCGGAGGCTACACCTTC. This encodes CSVQPPGPRGGYTF.

This clonotype turned up a few times. The chain links TRBV9 to TRBJ2-5; D gene ambiguous. CDR1 and CDR2 from the germline V gene are SGDLS and YYNGEE. CDR3 length: 14 amino acids. The germline V and J ends were trimmed by 3 bases and 4 bases, with 13 bases remaining between them. CDR3 loop: CASSASILGETQYF. CDR3 coding DNA: TGTGCCAGCAGCGCTTCAATCCTTGGAGAGACCCAGTACTTC. Drawing the rest from reference TRBV9 and TRBJ2-5, the complete variable domain is DSGVTQTPKHLITATGQRVTLRCSPRSGDLSVYWYQQSLDQGLQFLIQYYNGEERAKGNILERFSAQQFPDLHSELNLSSLELGDSALYFCASSASILGETQYFGPGTRLLVL.

This clonotype was recorded at least ten times. J is TRBJ2-3 and V is TRBV5-5; 7 bases agree with TRBD1. V trimming: 2 bases; J trimming: 5 bases; junction bases outside the gene matches: 8. The CDR3 contains 15 residues. From germline, CDR1 is SGHKS and CDR2 YYEKEE (reference sequence). Written as DNA, the CDR3 is TGTGCCAGCAGCTTTCTACAGGGGTCCGGAGATACGCAGTATTTT. It codes for CASSFLQGSGDTQYF.

There are many counts of this clonotype. The chain uses TRBV4-2 and TRBJ2-7; 8 bases fit TRBD1. Losses at the gene ends were 6 bases for V and 6 bases for J; bases not matched to a gene: 4. Germline-derived CDR1 and CDR2 are LGHNA and YNFKEQ. This CDR3 comprises 12 residues. CDR3 sequence reads: CASSRQGTEQYF. The CDR3 bases are TGTGCCAGCAGTCGACAGGGGACCGAGCAGTACTTC.

The chain links TRBV2 to TRBJ2-3; TRBD2 agrees at 10 bases. CDR1 and CDR2 from the germline V gene are SNHLY and FYNNEI. J gave up 12 bases and V 10 bases, and 7 bases lay outside the gene matches. The CDR3 runs to 11 residues. CDR3: CANLAGDFQYF. The CDR3 bases are TGTGCCAACCTAGCGGGAGATTTCCAGTATTTT.

This clonotype appeared many times. J is TRBJ1-3 and V is TRBV10-3; 7 bases align to TRBD1. Trimming at V came to 10 bases and at J to 0 bases, leaving 6 bases not matched to a gene. In germline, CDR1 is ENHRY, CDR2 SYGVKD. The CDR3 sequence is 14 residues long. CDR3: CATDRDSSGNTIYF. In DNA form, the CDR3 reads TGTGCCACAGACCGGGACAGCTCTGGAAACACCATATATTTT.

The rearrangement uses TRBV29-1 and TRBJ2-5; 8 bases are shared with TRBD1. Germline lookup yields CDR1 SQVTM and CDR2 ANQGSEA. The CDR3 loop spans 13 amino acids. With 7 bases clipped from V and 5 bases from J, the junction kept 9 bases outside the gene matches. Here the CDR3 DNA reads TGCAGCGCCCAGGGGGCGAATCGGGAGACCCAGTACTTC. This translates into CSAQGANRETQYF.

This clonotype occurred a few times. This sequence may be a read error, since a much larger clone differs from it by one base. The gene calls are TRBV28 and TRBJ2-7; no definite D call. Germline V CDR1 and CDR2: MDHEN, SYDVKM. The length of the CDR3 is 14 residues. The CDR3 DNA is TGTACCAGCAGCCACCCCGGGCCCAGAAAAGAGCAGTACTTC. Its translation is CTSSHPGPRKEQYF.

This clonotype showed up many times. V gene TRBV24-1 combines with J gene TRBJ1-5; D unresolved. Trimming removed 9 bases at V and 2 bases at J, with 10 bases between. The germline V gene has CDR1 KGHDR and CDR2 SFDVKD. This CDR3 region has 13 residues. CDR3 DNA sequence: TGTGCCACCGCAGGCTACGGCAATCAGCCCCAGCATTTT. Protein: CATAGYGNQPQHF.

This clonotype was picked up many times. The chain combines TRBV7-9 with TRBJ2-1; TRBD2 matches 14 bases. Germline assignment: CDR1 SEHNR and CDR2 FQNEAQ (reference sequence). Trimming removed 3 bases from V and 8 bases from J; junction bases left unmatched: 6. The CDR3 has 16 residues. The CDR3 spells CASSFGTSGSVHEQFF. The CDR3 DNA reads as TGTGCCAGCAGCTTTGGGACTAGCGGGAGTGTCCATGAGCAGTTCTTC.

Worth noting for this clonotype: A single base separates this from a much larger clone, so it may be a read error. It is likely a read error, because the conserved phenylalanine at the end of the CDR3 is missing. The chain carries TRBV2 and TRBJ1-1; a weak D match, TRBD1 (5 bases). Germline V gene sequence: CDR1 SNHLY, CDR2 FYNNEI. The CDR3 contains 14 residues. V was trimmed by 6 bases and J by 7 bases, leaving 18 bases between them. CDR3 sequence reads: CASSPGGFRGEAFL. CDR3 coding DNA: TGTGCCAGCAGCCCGGGGGGTTTTAGGGGTGAAGCTTTCCTT.

The table lists this clonotype with many counts. The rearrangement uses TRBV6-6 and TRBJ2-7; D is perhaps TRBD1 or TRBD2 (5 bases each). Germline V lookup: CDR1 MNHNY, CDR2 SVGAGI (reference sequence). This CDR3 is built from 15 residues. The V gene lost 5 bases and the J gene lost 5 bases, with 19 bases spanning the gap. CDR3: CASSSTGARRHEQYF. Here the CDR3 DNA reads TGTGCCAGCAGTAGCACCGGGGCCAGAAGACACGAGCAGTACTTC.

This clonotype was counted only a few times. The chain is built from TRBV11-2 and TRBJ2-2; 12 bases agree with TRBD2. Germline V CDR1 and CDR2: SGHAT, FQNNGV. The CDR3 extends over 17 amino acids. Trimming removed 4 bases from V and 7 bases from J; junction bases left unmatched: 10. The CDR3 spells CASSSQRRLAGVGELFF. DNA for the CDR3: TGTGCCAGCAGCTCACAACGACGACTAGCGGGAGTCGGGGAGCTGTTTTTT.

The sample holds a few counts of this clonotype. The chain couples TRBV18 to TRBJ1-2, with 9 bases matching TRBD1. This CDR3 has 16 residues. Germline CDR1 is KGHSH and CDR2 is LQKENI. The junction had 7 bases not matched to a gene; V was cut back by 1 base and J by 4 bases. CDR3 sequence (DNA): TGTGCCAGCTCACCACTTGTGGACAGGGGCGGCTATGGCTACACCTTC. Residues: CASSPLVDRGGYGYTF.

This chain links TRBV14 with TRBJ2-5; 7 bases map to TRBD2. Germline V gene sequence: CDR1 SGHDN, CDR2 FVKESK. V lost 3 bases and J lost 5; bases outside the gene matches: 12. CDR3 size: 16 residues. The CDR3: CASSQIFGTNGETQYF. The CDR3 DNA follows: TGTGCCAGCAGCCAGATCTTCGGGACTAACGGCGAGACCCAGTACTTC.

This clonotype is medium-sized (0.01 to 0.1%) within its sample. The J gene is TRBJ2-3, the V gene TRBV27; 10 positions agree with TRBD2. This CDR3 is 15 amino acids long. Losses at the gene ends were 2 bases for V and 6 bases for J; bases not matched to a gene: 5. In germline, CDR1 is MNHEY, CDR2 SMNVEV (reference sequence). Written as DNA, the CDR3 is TGTGCCAGCAGTTTAGGTTTTAGCGGGAGGGATACGCAGTATTTT. It encodes CASSLGFSGRDTQYF.